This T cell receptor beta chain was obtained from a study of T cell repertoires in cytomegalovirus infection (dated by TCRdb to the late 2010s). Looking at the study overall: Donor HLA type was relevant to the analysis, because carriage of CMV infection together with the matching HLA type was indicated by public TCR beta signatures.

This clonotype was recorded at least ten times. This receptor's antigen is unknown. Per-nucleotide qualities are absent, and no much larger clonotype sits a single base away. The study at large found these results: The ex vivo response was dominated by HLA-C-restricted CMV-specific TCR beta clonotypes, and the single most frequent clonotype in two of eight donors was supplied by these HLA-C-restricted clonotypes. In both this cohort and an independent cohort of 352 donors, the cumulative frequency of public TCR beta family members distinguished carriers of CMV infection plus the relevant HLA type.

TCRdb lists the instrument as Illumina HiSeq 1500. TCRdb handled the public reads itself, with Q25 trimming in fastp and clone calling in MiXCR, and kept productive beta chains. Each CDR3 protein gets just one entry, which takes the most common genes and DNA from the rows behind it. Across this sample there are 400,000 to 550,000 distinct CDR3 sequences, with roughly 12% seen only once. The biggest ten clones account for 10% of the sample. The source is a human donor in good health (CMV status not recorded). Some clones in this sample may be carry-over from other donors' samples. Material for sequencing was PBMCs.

CDR3 reads: CSVGRLGDVEQYF. The nucleotide sequence reads as follows: TGCAGCGTTGGCAGATTGGGGGACGTAGAGCAGTACTTC. In this chain, TRBV29-1 is recombined with TRBJ2-7; the D element could tentatively be TRBD1 or TRBD2, as 5 bases agree for each. V gives up 4 bases and J gives up 7 bases, and the segment between their germline ends measures 17 bases. From the cysteine through the phenylalanine, the CDR3 covers 13 amino acids. CDR3 DNA only is kept here, 39 bases in frame from base 1. The germline V gene supplies CDR1 SQVTM and CDR2 ANQGSEA.